The 3 T cell receptor beta chains below were found in one sample sequenced in a study of vaccination and CD4 T cells after COVID-19. Stated treatment: approximately nine-day PBMC culture with coronavirus spike peptide pools or control peptides (ViraFEST assay). Antigen specificity for these receptors is unknown. The Oncomine TCR Beta short-read assay sequenced DNA from cultured CD4+ T cells. One entry per CDR3 protein results from TCRdb running MiXCR on the PCR reads. The sample records 20,000 to 25,000 distinct CDR3 sequences, about 39% being singletons. The sample here was CD4+ T cells from blood, cultured in vitro, taken before SARS-CoV-2 vaccination. The receptor set was obtained from a human donor who had recovered from COVID-19.

The table lists this clonotype with a few counts. This sequence joins TRBV6-1 and TRBJ2-7; D possibly corresponds to TRBD2 (6 bases). The germline CDR1 and CDR2 sequences are MNHNS and SASEGT. The CDR3 spans 13 residues. V lost 3 bases and J lost 3, with 9 bases in between. CDR3 in amino acids: CASSDGGGYEQYF. Here the CDR3 DNA reads TGTGCCAGCAGTGATGGGGGAGGCTACGAGCAGTACTTC.

CDR3 sequence: CSARDGETSGWGDEQYF. Written as DNA, the CDR3 is TGCAGTGCTAGAGATGGCGAGACTAGCGGGTGGGGGGACGAGCAGTACTTC. The chain joins TRBV20-1 to TRBJ2-7; 10 positions match TRBD2. CDR3 length: 17 residues. The ends lost 0 bases at V and 5 bases at J; junction bases unmatched: 13. The germline CDR1 and CDR2 sequences are DFQATT and SNEGSKA (reference sequence).

This clonotype is categorized as medium-sized (0.01 to 0.1%). The genes are TRBV7-2 and TRBJ1-2; no clear D gene. The germline gives CDR1 SGHTA, CDR2 FQGNSA. V dropped 3 bases and J dropped 4 bases, with 12 bases sitting between them. The CDR3 is 14 amino acids. The CDR3 spells CASSFLGEPYGYTF. In DNA, the CDR3 is TGTGCCAGCAGCTTCCTGGGCGAGCCCTATGGCTACACCTTC. The full variable domain, completed using reference TRBV7-2 and TRBJ1-2, is GAGVSQSPSNKVTEKGKDVELRCDPISGHTALYWYRQSLGQGLEFLIYFQGNSAPDKSGLPSDRFSAERTGGSVSTLTIQRTQQEDSAVYLCASSFLGEPYGYTFGSGTRLTVV.